Each of the 25 T cell receptor beta chains below was sequenced from the same sample in a study of a mutant IDH1 vaccine in newly diagnosed glioma. Sequencing was performed with immunoSEQ multiplex PCR; in TCRdb, only in-frame clones are kept and a portion is missing. Seen here are fewer than 60,000 clones, about 65% observed once, and the top ten hold about 5%. Time point given: week 47, end of study. The study gave 300 ug of mutant IDH1 20-mer peptide per vaccine dose, with topical imiquimod. Their cognate antigens are unknown. The sample in question was peripheral blood mononuclear cells (PBMCs), obtained from a glioma patient whose treatment included an IDH1 peptide vaccine. The receptors originated from a man between 40 and 49 years old with glioma. Some clones in this sample may be carry-over from other donors' samples.

Written as DNA, the CDR3 is TGTGCCAGCAACTTTATAGCAGGGGGGACTGAAGCTTTCTTT. Translation gives CASNFIAGGTEAFF. The V and J genes are TRBV5-6 and TRBJ1-1; the match to TRBD1 covers 7 bases. The CDR3 consists of 14 residues. Germline V gives CDR1 SGHDT, CDR2 YYEEEE. V dropped 6 bases and J dropped 5; count of bases not matched to a gene: 10.

This clone was recorded a few times. V usage is TRBV4-1 and J usage is TRBJ2-7; 9 nucleotides align to TRBD1. The CDR3 consists of 14 residues. Germline CDR1 MGHRA, CDR2 YSYEKL. With 4 bases clipped from V and 6 bases from J, the junction kept 7 bases outside the gene matches. In nucleotides, the CDR3 is TGCGCCAGCAGCCCCGGGACAGGGAGGGGCGAGCAGTACTTC. Translation gives CASSPGTGRGEQYF.

The chain has TRBV5-1 and TRBJ2-3; a possible D gene is TRBD1 (6 bases). The CDR3 is 18 residues long. With 2 bases removed from V and 2 bases from J, the gap between germline ends came to 21 bases. Germline values: CDR1 SGHRS, CDR2 YFSETQ. This CDR3 is CASSFVNRATISTDTQYF. Here the CDR3 DNA reads TGCGCCAGCAGCTTCGTGAACAGGGCCACAATTTCCACAGATACGCAGTATTTT.

There are a few counts of this clone. This chain joins TRBV14 and TRBJ1-4; a weak D match, TRBD1 (6 bases). This CDR3 region has 14 residues. Germline V gene lookup returns CDR1 SGHDN and CDR2 FVKESK. V was cut by 5 bases and J by 5 bases, with 12 bases left in between. This CDR3 reads CASSAGVKNEKLFF. The CDR3 DNA reads as TGTGCCAGCAGCGCAGGGGTAAAGAATGAAAAACTGTTTTTT.

The rearrangement links TRBV2 to TRBJ1-2; D gene ambiguous. With 7 bases removed from V and 6 bases from J, the gap between germline ends came to 24 bases. The CDR3 runs 16 residues. From germline, CDR1 is SNHLY and CDR2 FYNNEI. CDR3 in amino acids: CASMPSGNRGRNGYTF. CDR3 nucleotide sequence: TGTGCCAGCATGCCTTCTGGAAATCGGGGAAGGAATGGCTACACCTTC.

V gene TRBV30 combines with J gene TRBJ1-1; 8 bases are shared with TRBD1. The CDR3 length is 14 residues. CDR1 and CDR2 from the germline V gene are GTSNPN and SVGIG (reference sequence). V shed 7 bases, J shed 0 bases, and the junction held 7 bases outside the gene matches. The CDR3 region is CAFTQGALNTEAFF. CDR3 DNA sequence: TGTGCCTTCACCCAGGGGGCCTTGAACACTGAAGCTTTCTTT.

The chain combines TRBV7-8 with TRBJ1-6; D unclear. Germline CDR1 is SGHVS and CDR2 is FQNEAQ. Trimming shortened V by 1 base and J by 10 bases, and 5 bases separated the two germline ends. The CDR3 has 12 amino acids. This CDR3 reads CASSLVDSPLHF. DNA for the CDR3: TGTGCCAGCAGCTTAGTGGACTCACCCCTCCACTTT.

The chain uses TRBV6-6 and TRBJ1-1; D might be TRBD1 (6 bases). V dropped 6 bases and J dropped 2 bases, with 13 bases sitting between them. Germline CDR1 MNHNY, CDR2 SVGAGI (reference sequence). The CDR3 contains 14 residues. The CDR3 DNA is TGTGCCAGCAGCCTAACAGGGTTAAACACTGAAGCTTTCTTT. The encoded protein is CASSLTGLNTEAFF.

This clone was seen only a few times. The CDR3 DNA reads TGTGCCAGCAGTCCAGGCGGGACAGGGGCCGGGGAGCTGTTTTTT. Its protein product is CASSPGGTGAGELFF. The chain combines TRBV6-6 with TRBJ2-2; TRBD1 agrees at 10 bases. Looked up from germline, CDR1 is MNHNY and CDR2 is SVGAGI (reference sequence). This CDR3 comprises 15 residues. The J segment lost 6 bases and the V segment lost 5 bases, leaving 6 bases of the junction unmatched.

The rearrangement links TRBV9 to TRBJ2-1, with 10 bases matching TRBD2. Germline V lookup: CDR1 SGDLS, CDR2 YYNGEE. Unmatched junction bases numbered 9, after V lost 0 bases and J lost 6 bases. The CDR3 has 17 amino acids. In nucleotides, the CDR3 is TGTGCCAGCAGCGTAGACCCGGGACTAGCGTTGGGCAATGAGCAGTTCTTC. Translated: CASSVDPGLALGNEQFF. The full variable domain, completed using reference TRBV9 and TRBJ2-1, is DSGVTQTPKHLITATGQRVTLRCSPRSGDLSVYWYQQSLDQGLQFLIQYYNGEERAKGNILERFSAQQFPDLHSELNLSSLELGDSALYFCASSVDPGLALGNEQFFGPGTRLTVL.

This clone has a single count. The chain combines TRBV6-5 with TRBJ2-7; D is undetermined. This CDR3 comprises 13 residues. Germline V gene data show CDR1 as MNHEY and CDR2 as SVGAGI. V was clipped by 2 bases and J by 6 bases, with 11 bases between them. For the CDR3, the DNA is TGTGCCAGCAGTTACGACTCCCCGGGCGAGCAGTACTTC. Protein sequence: CASSYDSPGEQYF.

This chain uses TRBV5-1 with TRBJ2-7; TRBD1 or TRBD2 may be the D gene (5 bases each). V lost 2 bases and J 7 bases, leaving 16 bases between the germline ends. This CDR3 has 14 residues. Germline V gives CDR1 SGHRS, CDR2 YFSETQ. The CDR3 DNA follows: TGCGCCAGCAGCTTAGGGACGGCACGCATGGAGCAGTACTTC. This codes for CASSLGTARMEQYF.

The V call is TRBV30, the J call TRBJ1-6; D gene unclear. V lost 3 bases and J lost 11, with 17 bases in between. The CDR3 runs to 14 residues. CDR1 and CDR2 from the germline V gene are GTSNPN and SVGIG (reference sequence). The chain's CDR3 is CAWSRGPTQTPLHF. CDR3 DNA: TGTGCCTGGAGCCGAGGCCCGACACAGACACCCCTCCACTTT.

This clone showed up just a few times. This sequence joins TRBV7-6 and TRBJ2-2, with 10 positions matching TRBD1. This CDR3 contains 15 residues. Germline assignment: CDR1 SGHVS and CDR2 FNYEAQ. V lost 5 bases, J lost 6 bases, and 6 bases stayed unmatched. CDR3: CASSGRDRGSGELFF. CDR3 DNA: TGTGCCAGCAGCGGGAGGGACAGGGGCTCCGGGGAGCTGTTTTTT.

This clone was seen just once. The CDR3 spells CASSPAAARPYEQYF. CDR3 sequence (DNA): TGTGCCAGCTCACCGGCGGCAGCGAGACCCTACGAGCAGTACTTC. The V and J genes are TRBV18 and TRBJ2-7; D is unclear. Germline V gene data show CDR1 as KGHSH and CDR2 as LQKENI. The length of the CDR3 is 15 residues. V lost 3 bases and J 2 bases, leaving 14 bases between the germline ends.

The gene calls are TRBV7-2 and TRBJ2-7, with 8 bases that match TRBD2. Germline V gives CDR1 SGHTA, CDR2 FQGNSA. The CDR3 sequence is 14 residues long. V was clipped by 4 bases and J by 6 bases; unmatched bases: 8. The CDR3 DNA reads TGTGCCAGCAGCTGGAGCGGGGGTGAAGGCGAGCAGTACTTC. This encodes CASSWSGGEGEQYF. Full variable domain (remainder filled in from reference TRBV7-2 and TRBJ2-7): GAGVSQSPSNKVTEKGKDVELRCDPISGHTALYWYRQSLGQGLEFLIYFQGNSAPDKSGLPSDRFSAERTGGSVSTLTIQRTQQEDSAVYLCASSWSGGEGEQYFGPGTRLTVT.

This clone was counted only a few times. The chain employs TRBV5-8 and TRBJ1-2; D not certain. Per germline, CDR1 SGHTS and CDR2 YDEGEE. CDR3 length: 11 amino acids. The V gene lost 0 bases and the J gene lost 13 bases, with 10 bases spanning the gap. Here the CDR3 DNA reads TGTGCCAGCAGCTTGGCCGAACGGCCCACCTTC. Its translation: CASSLAERPTF.

This clone occurred a few times. V is TRBV7-6 and J is TRBJ1-1; D uncertain. Germline values: CDR1 SGHVS, CDR2 FNYEAQ. V lost 5 bases and J lost 2, with 12 bases in between. The CDR3 covers 14 residues. DNA for the CDR3: TGTGCCAGCAGCCCAGGACTGGGAAACACTGAAGCTTTCTTT. Translation: CASSPGLGNTEAFF.

This chain connects TRBV6-1 to TRBJ1-1; TRBD1 matches 7 bases. J lost 4 bases, V lost 1 base, and 6 bases had no gene match. The CDR3 extends over 15 amino acids. Per the germline V gene, CDR1 is MNHNS and CDR2 is SASEGT. DNA for the CDR3: TGTGCCAGCAGTGAAGACAGGGGTTACACCACTGAAGCTTTCTTT. This encodes CASSEDRGYTTEAFF.

This rearrangement joins TRBV6-1 to TRBJ1-2, with 10 bases identical to TRBD1. The J segment lost 4 bases and the V segment lost 1 base, leaving 6 bases of the junction unmatched. This CDR3 comprises 16 residues. Germline loops: CDR1 MNHNS, CDR2 SASEGT. For the CDR3, the DNA is TGTGCCAGCAGTGAAGAGACAGGGGGCAACCTCTATGGCTACACCTTC. This sequence encodes CASSEETGGNLYGYTF.

This clone was seen just once. The chain carries TRBV5-4 and TRBJ2-1, with D unresolved. This CDR3 region has 15 residues. The germline V gene encodes CDR1 SGHNT and CDR2 YYREEE (reference sequence). V lost 0 bases and J lost 8, with 15 bases in between. CDR3: CASSLGTAPGDEQFF. The CDR3 DNA sequence: TGTGCCAGCAGCTTGGGTACTGCGCCCGGAGATGAGCAGTTCTTC.

J is TRBJ2-3 and V is TRBV5-4; a weak D match, TRBD2 (5 bases). V dropped 0 bases and J dropped 3 bases, with 14 bases sitting between them. The CDR3 is 16 residues long. CDR1 is SGHNT and CDR2 is YYREEE in the germline V gene (reference sequence). CDR3 nucleotide sequence: TGTGCCAGCAGCTTGGCCGTTTTAGCGAGAACAGATACGCAGTATTTT. Its translation: CASSLAVLARTDTQYF.

This chain joins TRBV4-1 and TRBJ1-2, with 7 positions matching TRBD1. Germline CDR1 MGHRA, CDR2 YSYEKL. This CDR3 has 17 residues. Trimming removed 5 bases from V and 2 bases from J; junction bases left unmatched: 14. As DNA, the CDR3 is TGCGCCAGCAGCTCTCGTGGAGGGGGCACAGGGAACTATGGCTACACCTTC. It codes for CASSSRGGGTGNYGYTF.

V gene TRBV5-6 combines with J gene TRBJ2-6; D perhaps matches TRBD1 (5 bases). The germline CDR1 and CDR2 sequences are SGHDT and YYEEEE. CDR3 length: 17 amino acids. Trimming removed 2 bases from V and 0 bases from J, with 12 bases in between. The CDR3 protein is CASSFTGRLSGANVLTF. The CDR3 coding sequence is TGTGCCAGCAGCTTTACAGGACGACTCTCTGGGGCCAACGTCCTGACTTTC.

The V and J genes are TRBV9 and TRBJ2-5; D might be TRBD2 (6 bases). The V and J ends lost 0 bases and 5 bases respectively, with 20 bases between them. The germline gives CDR1 SGDLS, CDR2 YYNGEE. The CDR3 extends over 17 amino acids. CDR3 protein: CASSVGGDPFPGETQYF. The CDR3 nucleotides are TGTGCCAGCAGCGTAGGGGGGGACCCATTCCCGGGGGAGACCCAGTACTTC.